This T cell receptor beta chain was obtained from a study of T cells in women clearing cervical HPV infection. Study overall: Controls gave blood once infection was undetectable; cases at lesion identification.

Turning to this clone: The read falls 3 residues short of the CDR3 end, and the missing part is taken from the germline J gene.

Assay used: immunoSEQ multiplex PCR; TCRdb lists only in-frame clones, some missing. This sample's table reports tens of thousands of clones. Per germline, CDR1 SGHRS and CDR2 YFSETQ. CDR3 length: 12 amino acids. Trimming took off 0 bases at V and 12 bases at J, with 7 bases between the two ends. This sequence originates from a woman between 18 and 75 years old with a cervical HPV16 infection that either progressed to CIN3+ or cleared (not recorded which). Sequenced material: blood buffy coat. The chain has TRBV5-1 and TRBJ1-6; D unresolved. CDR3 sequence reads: CASSLAAGPLHF. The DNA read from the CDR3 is TGCGCCAGCAGCTTGGCCGCGGGACCC. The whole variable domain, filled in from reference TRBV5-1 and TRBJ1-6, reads KAGVTQTPRYLIKTRGQQVTLSCSPISGHRSVSWYQQTPGQGLQFLFEYFSETQRNKGNFPGRFSGRQFSNSRSEMNVSTLELGDSALYLCASSLAAGPLHFGNGTRLTVT.